This TCR beta chain was recorded in a study of graft-versus-host responses after intestinal transplantation. At the level of the study: Multivisceral, liver-intestinal, or isolated intestinal transplants were given to recipients. Induction using anti-thymocyte globulin, followed by tacrolimus and steroids for about 3 years, was given to all recipients.

Study results and caveats: Patients with graft-donor T cell macrochimerism had high graft-versus-host to host-versus-graft clonal ratios in allografts. Investigators detected GvH clones in recipient marrow, with some emerging earlier in ileum or blood.

TCRdb's copy holds only in-frame clones and misses some; the assay was immunoSEQ multiplex PCR. This sample has fewer than 15,000 clones; around 82% occur once, and the top ten carry approximately 55%. CDR1 is MGHRA, CDR2 YSYEKL, per germline. CDR3 length: 16 residues. With 3 bases removed from V and 7 bases from J, the gap between germline ends came to 19 bases. A word on this clone: Its antigen remains unknown.

This TCR derives from a human patient who received an intestinal transplant, so some T cells may come from the graft donor. The V and J genes are TRBV4-1 and TRBJ1-5; a weak D match, TRBD1 (5 bases). The sequencing here drew on PBMCs, taken just under 130 days after transplant. CDR3 region: CASSHFGGGLEQPQHF. DNA of the CDR3: TGCGCCAGCAGCCATTTCGGGGGGGGTTTAGAGCAGCCCCAGCATTTT.